Sequencing of this T cell receptor (beta chain) was carried out in a study of radiotherapy plus CTLA-4 blockade in lung cancer. Study results and caveats: Early blood T cell clone dynamics, with interferon-beta, were reported to best predict response.

This clone was counted only a few times. Its antigen remains unidentified. CDR1 SGHKS and CDR2 YYEKEE come from the germline V gene (reference sequence). Trimming at V came to 0 bases and at J to 9 bases, leaving 1 base not matched to a gene. This CDR3 region has 14 residues. TCRdb's table, derived via immunoSEQ multiplex PCR, lists solely in-frame clones and lacks some. The sample has tens of thousands of clones; roughly 80% are singletons. This sample comprised peripheral blood, obtained from a patient treated with radiotherapy plus ipilimumab. The source is a human donor with non-small cell lung cancer who had stable disease on radiotherapy plus ipilimumab. The chain has TRBV5-5 and TRBJ1-6; TRBD1 agrees at 9 bases. As DNA, the CDR3 is TGTGCCAGCAGCTTGGCGACAGGGGGTTCACCCCTCCACTTT. Its protein is CASSLATGGSPLHF.